This T cell receptor (beta chain) was documented in a study of early stage breast cancer tumors. Each sample had two DNA replicates, roughly 0.48 ug blood or around 1.6 ug tissue. Libraries were prepared by immunoSEQ multiplex PCR; TCRdb keeps only in-frame clonotypes and omits some of them. This repertoire shows more than 12,000 clones, approximately 88% found once; its top ten account for 4.9%. Study-wide results and limits: Compared with adjacent normal breast, tumors showed about 2.5-fold denser, more clonal T cells. Most shared enriched TCRB sequences were commonly generated ones. Bulk DNA sequencing of unsorted cells missed chain pairing and markers.

As concerns this clone: No antigen is known for it.

The germline V and J ends were trimmed by 2 bases and 0 bases, with 9 bases remaining between them. The germline gives CDR1 SGHNT, CDR2 YYREEE (reference sequence). The CDR3 is made up of 15 amino acids. V usage is TRBV5-4 and J usage is TRBJ2-1; the D gene could be TRBD1 or TRBD2 (6 bases each). This receptor was obtained from a person aged 30-39 years with breast cancer. The sequenced sample was normal breast tissue next to the tumor. Here the CDR3 DNA reads TGTGCCAGCAGCTTAGGGGGGAGCTCCTACAATGAGCAGTTCTTC. It yields the protein CASSLGGSSYNEQFF. Full variable domain (missing parts from reference TRBV5-4 and TRBJ2-1): ETGVTQSPTHLIKTRGQQVTLRCSSQSGHNTVSWYQQALGQGPQFIFQYYREEENGRGNFPPRFSGLQFPNYSSELNVNALELDDSALYLCASSLGGSSYNEQFFGPGTRLTVL.